The present entry profiles one T cell receptor beta chain with its context. No antigen is known for it. In germline, CDR1 is LNHDA, CDR2 SQIVND (reference sequence). J was trimmed by 2 bases and V by 3 bases; bases with no gene match: 5. This CDR3 has 15 residues. It was with 60 Vbeta and 13 Jbeta primers that the PCR ran. Libraries were prepared by immunoSEQ multiplex PCR; TCRdb keeps only in-frame clonotypes and omits some of them. The profile shows fewer than 200,000 clones, 80% of them singletons. This record belongs to a study of cytomegalovirus exposure and HLA in healthy donors. Overall study context: When fewer than 500 donors were genotyped, around 77% of them were found to fall in the Caucasian-associated ancestry cluster. The study's findings and limits: In an earlier analysis, productive rearrangement rates for most beta V segments clustered near 87% or 30%. In a later analysis, TCR beta V- and J-gene trimming showed a link to a missense DCLRE1C variant. Most TCR sequences were seen very rarely across donors, but some public TCRs occurred in many.

The receptor was derived from a man aged 25-45 years in good health and CMV-seronegative. The chain is built from TRBV19 and TRBJ2-7, with 9 positions matching TRBD2. What was sequenced was PBMCs. Here the CDR3 reads CASSIRSGGPYEQYF. For the CDR3, the DNA is TGTGCCAGTAGTATCCGGAGCGGGGGGCCCTACGAGCAGTACTTC.